The T cell receptor (beta chain) under discussion was sequenced for a study of shared clonotypes between healthy human individuals. Whole-study findings and limits: Clonotype sharing among donors likely depends on sequencing depth. On the whole, naive subsets had larger estimated richness than memory subsets had.

Method: immunoSEQ multiplex PCR; TCRdb's copy keeps in-frame clones and lacks some. Counted here are approximately 1.9 million clones, 80% to 95% occurring once; the ten biggest clones make up about 1.7%. This CDR3 has 16 residues. The ends were cut back, 5 bases at V and 4 bases at J, with 18 bases in the middle. Germline V gene sequence: CDR1 MNHEY, CDR2 SMNVEV (reference sequence). CD45RO-negative, CCR7-selected cells formed the naive CD8 fraction, which excluded terminally differentiated effector memory CD45RA+ cells. Only Caucasian adults living in Nashville, Tennessee made up the donor group. About this clone: The antigen is unknown.

The source material was naive CD8+ T cells from PBMCs. This TCR was sampled from a man aged 18 to 30 in good health. Some clones in this sample may be carry-over from other donors' samples. The chain joins TRBV27 to TRBJ2-1, with D possibly being TRBD1 or TRBD2 (5 bases each). CDR3 coding DNA: TGTGCCAGCAGTCCAAACCGGGACGTAACATACAATGAGCAGTTCTTC. Its protein is CASSPNRDVTYNEQFF.